The T cell receptor beta chain described here comes from a study of OX40 agonist ivuxolimab in advanced cancers. Germline lookup yields CDR1 LNHDA and CDR2 SQIVND (reference sequence). The CDR3 consists of 16 residues. The V segment lost 1 base and the J segment 9 bases; nucleotides outside the gene matches: 12. A remark on this clone: This CDR3 is also generated by other DNA sequences in the sample.

Assay: immunoSEQ multiplex PCR; the TCRdb copy retains only in-frame clones and omits some. This sample carries some 61,000 clones, about nine tenths of them seen once, and the ten largest clones take approximately 5%. The clonotype originates from an adult with an advanced solid tumor such as melanoma, head and neck, liver or kidney cancer. The input for sequencing was CD4+ or CD8+ T cells sorted from blood, taken in a trial of the OX40 agonist ivuxolimab. The chain is built from TRBV19 and TRBJ2-1; 7 bases are a match to TRBD2. DNA of the CDR3: TGTGCCAGTAGTATAGGTCGGGGCGGGAGACGAGGTGAGCAGTTCTTC. Translation gives CASSIGRGGRRGEQFF.